The entry below gives a single TCR beta chain sequence along with its context. What it binds is not known. Germline V CDR1 and CDR2: MNHEY, SMNVEV (reference sequence). The CDR3 is 14 residues long. Trimming removed 2 bases from V and 0 bases from J, with 8 bases in between. The data were taken from a study of a mutant IDH1 vaccine in newly diagnosed glioma. At the level of the study: Onset of vaccination occurred 4-6 weeks following radiotherapy alone, or with temozolomide cycles. Every participant had undergone radiotherapy, temozolomide, or both before, and most underwent both.

The data were produced by immunoSEQ multiplex PCR, yet TCRdb's version contains in-frame clones alone and is incomplete. Of more than 40,000 clones listed, 88% are singletons. The time point here: week 35, safety follow-up. Each dose of the vaccine consisted of 300 ug of mutant IDH1 20-mer peptide, with topical imiquimod. There were eight vaccinations for patients, given in weeks 1, 3, 5, 7, 11, 15, 19 and 23. The receptor was isolated from a middle-aged woman with glioma. The rearrangement joins TRBV27 to TRBJ2-7; D possibly corresponds to TRBD1 (6 bases). The sample was PBMCs, taken from a glioma patient whose treatment included an IDH1 peptide vaccine. The CDR3 region has the DNA TGTGCCAGCAGTTTAAACAGGGTCTCCTACGAGCAGTACTTC. Its translation: CASSLNRVSYEQYF.